A single sample gave rise to the 7 T cell receptor beta chains below, sequenced in a study of T cell repertoires in cytomegalovirus infection. Each CDR3 protein is one row after TCRdb ran MiXCR on the reads. The data show 680,000 or so distinct CDR3 sequences, less than 40% seen once. The specimen sequenced was PBMCs. The receptors were sampled from a human donor in good health (CMV status not recorded). Some clones in this sample may be carry-over from other donors' samples.

The V and J genes are TRBV7-8 and TRBJ1-5, with D possibly matching TRBD1 (6 bases). CDR1 and CDR2 from the germline V gene are SGHVS and FQNEAQ. CDR3 length equals 16 residues. Trimming left V 1 base short and J 7 bases short, with 17 bases between. DNA of the CDR3: TGTGCCAGCAGCTTAGGTATGGGGCAGGGGAGACAGCCCCAGCATTTT. It is translated as CASSLGMGQGRQPQHF.

This clonotype appeared a few times. CDR3 protein: CASSPWDGKNQPQHF. DNA of the CDR3: TGTGCCAGCAGTCCCTGGGACGGCAAAAATCAGCCCCAGCATTTT. The rearrangement links TRBV28 to TRBJ1-5; possible D gene TRBD1, 5 bases. This CDR3 is 15 amino acids long. The germline CDR1 and CDR2 sequences are MDHEN and SYDVKM. V lost 5 bases, J lost 4 bases, and 15 bases lay in between.

This chain connects TRBV29-1 to TRBJ2-5; TRBD2 is a possible D gene (6 bases). V lost 4 bases and J 4 bases, leaving 10 bases between the germline ends. This CDR3 region has 12 residues. Looked up from germline, CDR1 is SQVTM and CDR2 is ANQGSEA. The CDR3 DNA is TGCAGCGTTGGGGAGGTGACAGAGACCCAGTACTTC. This translates into CSVGEVTETQYF.

The chain has TRBV2 and TRBJ2-6, with a tentative D call TRBD1 (5 bases). CDR1 and CDR2 from the germline V gene are SNHLY and FYNNEI. The CDR3 loop spans 16 amino acids. Trimming took 3 bases from V and 1 from J, leaving 10 bases between them. Here the CDR3 DNA reads TGTGCCAGCAGTGACCAGGGTCGGTCTGGGGCCAACGTCCTGACTTTC. Translating gives CASSDQGRSGANVLTF.

This clonotype has more than one count but fewer than ten. The chain combines TRBV10-3 with TRBJ2-2; weak D call: TRBD1 (5 bases). The CDR3 runs to 14 residues. Germline V gene sequence: CDR1 ENHRY, CDR2 SYGVKD. V lost 4 bases and J 5 bases, leaving 11 bases between the germline ends. The CDR3 DNA sequence: TGTGCCATCAGTGCCCCGACAGAGACCGGGGAGCTGTTTTTT. Translating gives CAISAPTETGELFF.

The CDR3 loop is CASGYGGATSLGELFF. The CDR3 coding sequence is TGTGCCAGTGGGTATGGCGGGGCTACATCCCTCGGGGAGCTGTTTTTT. The gene calls are TRBV19 and TRBJ2-2, with D possibly matching TRBD2 (6 bases). Looked up from germline, CDR1 is LNHDA and CDR2 is SQIVND (reference sequence). This CDR3 contains 16 residues. Trimming took off 8 bases at V and 7 bases at J, with 23 bases between the two ends.

In its sample, this clonotype was seen once. The genes are TRBV19 and TRBJ2-1; TRBD2 matches 13 bases. Trimming took 7 bases from V and 8 from J; bases not matched to a gene: 5. The CDR3 is 14 residues long. Germline CDR1 LNHDA, CDR2 SQIVND (reference sequence). The CDR3 DNA reads TGTGCCAGTATCCTACTAGCGGGAGGGGATGAGCAGTTCTTC. The encoded protein is CASILLAGGDEQFF.